These T cell receptor beta chains were read from a single sample in a study of radiation and T cells in renal cell carcinoma. Measured with immunoSEQ multiplex PCR; TCRdb has only the in-frame clones, and not every one. Among about 59,000 clones listed, around 78% were seen once. Here the sequenced sample was blood, taken from a patient whose treatment included radiotherapy and nephrectomy. The receptors here all came from a man between 60 and 75 years old with renal cell carcinoma. CDR3s include the opening cysteine and the closing phenylalanine or tryptophan. D genes are given only for firm matches. The size field is filled for only some rows; it gives once, few, many or a size class.

-	TRBD1	TRBV30	TRBJ1-5	CAWSAWDSDRPQHF	TGTGCCTGGAGTGCCTGGGACAGCGATAGGCCCCAGCATTTT
-	-	TRBV10-3	TRBJ1-6	CAISEGGMVATNSPLHF	TGTGCCATCAGCGAAGGAGGGATGGTAGCGACTAATTCACCCCTCCACTTT
-	TRBD1	TRBV27	TRBJ2-2	CASHLGGNTGELFF	TGTGCCAGCCACTTAGGGGGCAACACCGGGGAGCTGTTTTTT
-	-	TRBV7-2	TRBJ1-3	CASSLGRSSGNTIYF	TGTGCCAGCAGCTTGGGACGGAGCTCTGGAAACACCATATATTTT
once	TRBD1	TRBV6-5	TRBJ2-1	CASSYTHRGQGQFF	TGTGCCAGCAGTTACACCCACAGGGGGCAGGGGCAGTTCTTC
once	TRBD1	TRBV7-6	TRBJ1-1	CASSQQGSAEAFF	TGTGCCAGCAGCCAACAGGGGTCTGCTGAAGCTTTCTTT
-	TRBD2	TRBV11-3	TRBJ2-5	CASSSGLARETQYF	TGTGCCAGCAGCTCCGGACTAGCCCGGGAGACCCAGTACTTC
-	TRBD1	TRBV19	TRBJ1-5	CASSGTGDSQPQHF	TGTGCCAGTAGTGGGACAGGGGATAGTCAGCCCCAGCATTTT
-	TRBD1	TRBV27	TRBJ2-6	CASSSDQPGQGGSGANVLTF	TGTGCCAGCAGCTCAGACCAGCCGGGACAGGGAGGGTCTGGGGCCAACGTCCTGACTTTC
-	-	TRBV7-9	TRBJ2-7	CASSADGGINEQYF	TGTGCCAGCAGCGCGGACGGAGGAATAAACGAGCAGTACTTC
-	TRBD1	TRBV10-2	TRBJ1-2	CASSESWTGNYGYTF	TGCGCCAGCAGTGAGTCTTGGACAGGGAACTATGGCTACACCTTC
once	-	TRBV21-1	TRBJ1-5	CASTQGNSCNQPQHF	TGTGCCAGTACTCAGGGTAACTCTTGCAATCAGCCCCAGCATTTT
few	-	TRBV7-9	TRBJ2-1	CASSLTGTGVSDEQFF	TGTGCCAGCAGCTTAACAGGGACCGGGGTTTCCGATGAGCAGTTCTTC
few	TRBD2	TRBV6-6	TRBJ2-7	CASSSHTSGVREQYF	TGTGCCAGCAGTTCCCACACTAGCGGGGTCCGAGAGCAGTACTTC
few	-	TRBV18	TRBJ1-3	CASSPEYGQTPGNTIYF	TGTGCCAGCTCACCAGAATATGGACAGACCCCTGGAAACACCATATATTTT
few	-	TRBV4-3	TRBJ1-5	CASSPDTSRQPQHF	TGCGCCAGCAGTCCCGACACCAGTAGGCAGCCCCAGCATTTT
once	-	TRBV7-2	TRBJ2-4	CASSLVPGQEGNIQYF	TGTGCCAGCAGCTTAGTGCCAGGCCAGGAGGGAAACATTCAGTACTTC
-	TRBD2	TRBV7-7	TRBJ2-1	CASSEREVTYNEQFF	TGTGCCAGCAGCGAGCGGGAGGTCACCTACAATGAGCAGTTCTTC
-	-	TRBV2	TRBJ1-5	CASSGQHDQPQHF	TGTGCCAGCAGCGGACAGCACGATCAGCCCCAGCATTTT